Listed here are 20 T cell receptor beta chains from one sample, sequenced in a study of blood T cell repertoires in COVID-19. The repertoire was sequenced with immunoSEQ multiplex PCR; TCRdb's copy has only in-frame clones and lacks some. In the table there are some 250,000 clones, 80% to 90% of which are singletons. Sequencing was performed on PBMCs or T cells enriched from blood (not recorded which). The receptors were sampled from a woman between 50 and 59 years old who had recovered from COVID-19.

Points on this clone: Other DNA sequences in this sample translate to the same CDR3. The genes are TRBV5-8 and TRBJ1-5, with 7 positions matching TRBD1. Germline V gives CDR1 SGHTS, CDR2 YDEGEE. Trimming at V came to 0 bases and at J to 6 bases, leaving 0 bases not matched to a gene. The CDR3 length is 13 residues. CDR3 loop: CASSLDRGQPQHF. CDR3 in DNA: TGTGCCAGCAGCTTGGACAGGGGTCAGCCCCAGCATTTT.

This sequence joins TRBV7-2 and TRBJ2-1, with D unresolved. CDR1 and CDR2 (germline): SGHTA, FQGNSA. The CDR3 loop spans 15 amino acids. Trimming shortened V by 1 base and J by 4 bases, and 11 bases separated the two germline ends. In DNA, the CDR3 is TGTGCCAGCAGCTTAGGCCTAGAAACATACAATGAGCAGTTCTTC. Translated, it gives CASSLGLETYNEQFF. Based on the CDR3 plus reference TRBV7-2 and TRBJ2-1, the full variable domain is GAGVSQSPSNKVTEKGKDVELRCDPISGHTALYWYRQSLGQGLEFLIYFQGNSAPDKSGLPSDRFSAERTGGSVSTLTIQRTQQEDSAVYLCASSLGLETYNEQFFGPGTRLTVL.

The gene calls are TRBV18 and TRBJ2-1; TRBD1 aligns across 9 bases. After removal of 0 bases from V and 2 bases from J, the junction contained 2 bases not matched to a gene. The CDR3 has 16 residues. Germline CDR1 and CDR2: KGHSH and LQKENI. This CDR3 is CASSPPTGGTYNEQFF. The CDR3 DNA reads as TGTGCCAGCTCACCACCAACAGGGGGCACCTACAATGAGCAGTTCTTC.

To note about this clone: At the DNA level, this CDR3 is encoded by other sequences in the same sample as well. The rearrangement joins TRBV2 to TRBJ2-7; 10 positions agree with TRBD1. This CDR3 is built from 14 residues. With V trimmed by 7 bases and J by 2 bases, 5 bases remained unmatched. CDR1 and CDR2 from the germline V gene are SNHLY and FYNNEI. CDR3 DNA: TGTGCCAGCATAAGGGACAGGGGCCCCTACGAGCAGTACTTC. It is translated as CASIRDRGPYEQYF. The entire variable domain, with the rest obtained from reference TRBV2 and TRBJ2-7, is as follows: EPEVTQTPSHQVTQMGQEVILRCVPISNHLYFYWYRQILGQKVEFLVSFYNNEISEKSEIFDDQFSVERPDGSNFTLKIRSTKLEDSAMYFCASIRDRGPYEQYFGPGTRLTVT.

This chain joins TRBV28 and TRBJ2-7; a possible D gene is TRBD1 (7 bases). V lost 5 bases, J lost 5 bases, and 19 bases lay in between. Germline CDR1 reads MDHEN; CDR2 reads SYDVKM. This CDR3 comprises 15 residues. CDR3 in DNA: TGTGCCAGCAGTCTAGCCACTGACAGGGAGGACGAGCAGTACTTC. This encodes CASSLATDREDEQYF.

The chain employs TRBV28 and TRBJ1-4; 9 bases map to TRBD1. This CDR3 is 12 amino acids long. The germline V gene has CDR1 MDHEN and CDR2 SYDVKM. The ends lost 5 bases at V and 11 bases at J; junction bases unmatched: 3. The CDR3: CASSPDRGKLFF. In DNA, the CDR3 is TGTGCCAGCAGTCCTGACAGGGGGAAACTGTTTTTT.

The rearrangement joins TRBV3-1 (or the pseudogene TRBV3-2) to TRBJ2-2; 9 positions agree with TRBD1. The J segment lost 6 bases and the V segment lost 4 bases, leaving 12 bases of the junction unmatched. The germline V gene encodes CDR1 LGHDT and CDR2 YNNKEL (reference sequence). CDR3 length equals 17 residues. The CDR3 coding sequence is TGTGCCAGCAGCCTTCGATATGGGACAGGGTCGTCCGGGGAGCTGTTTTTT. It specifies CASSLRYGTGSSGELFF.

This clone was detected once. The V and J genes are TRBV28 and TRBJ1-2; 8 bases fit TRBD1. V was pared by 4 bases and J by 7 bases, with 8 bases of the junction left unmatched. Germline CDR1 MDHEN, CDR2 SYDVKM. The CDR3 sequence is 14 residues long. CDR3 in DNA: TGTGCCAGCAGTTCACGCCCACAGGGGGGTGGCTACACCTTC. The encoded protein is CASSSRPQGGGYTF.

The CDR3 DNA sequence: TGTGCCAGCAGTGAACCGCAGGGGGCCAGCACAGATACGCAGTATTTT. It codes for CASSEPQGASTDTQYF. The chain recombines TRBV2 with TRBJ2-3; 8 bases line up with TRBD1. Germline lookup yields CDR1 SNHLY and CDR2 FYNNEI. The CDR3 consists of 16 residues. V shed 2 bases and J 0 bases; nucleotides not matched to a gene: 4.

The V call is TRBV5-1, the J call TRBJ2-3; 7 bases align to TRBD2. The CDR3 is made up of 14 amino acids. Germline V gene lookup returns CDR1 SGHRS and CDR2 YFSETQ. V shed 8 bases, J shed 8 bases, and the junction held 14 bases outside the gene matches. Here the CDR3 reads CASRLRDYRGTQYF. In nucleotides, the CDR3 is TGCGCCAGTAGGCTCAGGGACTACCGCGGTACGCAGTATTTT. The full variable domain, completed using reference TRBV5-1 and TRBJ2-3, is KAGVTQTPRYLIKTRGQQVTLSCSPISGHRSVSWYQQTPGQGLQFLFEYFSETQRNKGNFPGRFSGRQFSNSRSEMNVSTLELGDSALYLCASRLRDYRGTQYFGPGTRLTVL.

V gene TRBV10-2 combines with J gene TRBJ2-5; 9 nucleotides agree with TRBD2. In germline, CDR1 is WSHSY, CDR2 SAAADI. CDR3 length: 15 residues. The junction had 5 bases not matched to a gene; V was cut back by 4 bases and J by 2 bases. The CDR3 coding sequence is TGCGCCAGCAGTGGACTAGCGGTAGATCAAGAGACCCAGTACTTC. Amino acids: CASSGLAVDQETQYF.

The J gene is TRBJ2-3, the V gene TRBV14; TRBD2 aligns across 9 bases. V gave up 2 bases and J gave up 3 bases; unmatched junction bases: 3. Germline lookup yields CDR1 SGHDN and CDR2 FVKESK. This CDR3 contains 15 residues. The CDR3 reads CASSQRLAVTDTQYF. The CDR3 DNA reads as TGTGCCAGCAGCCAAAGACTAGCGGTGACAGATACGCAGTATTTT. The variable domain in full, completed from reference TRBV14 and TRBJ2-3, reads EAGVTQFPSHSVIEKGQTVTLRCDPISGHDNLYWYRRVMGKEIKFLLHFVKESKQDESGMPNNRFLAERTGGTYSTLKVQPAELEDSGVYFCASSQRLAVTDTQYFGPGTRLTVL.

Points on this clone: At the DNA level, this CDR3 is encoded by other sequences in the same sample as well. The chain couples TRBV6-5 to TRBJ2-7; TRBD1 aligns across 11 bases. Germline V gene lookup returns CDR1 MNHEY and CDR2 SVGAGI. V lost 5 bases and J lost 2; bases outside the gene matches: 2. The CDR3 totals 14 residues. CDR3 DNA sequence: TGTGCCAGCAGTCCGGGACAGGGGGCCTACGAGCAGTACTTC. Encoded protein: CASSPGQGAYEQYF.

J is TRBJ1-1 and V is TRBV15; D might be TRBD1 (6 bases). Germline V gene sequence: CDR1 LNHNV, CDR2 YYDKDF (reference sequence). The CDR3 is 14 amino acids. Trimming took 0 bases from V and 1 from J, leaving 6 bases between them. In DNA form, the CDR3 reads TGTGCCACCAGCAGAGAACAGGGGAACACTGAAGCTTTCTTT. Translated: CATSREQGNTEAFF. Full variable domain (missing parts from reference TRBV15 and TRBJ1-1): DAMVIQNPRYQVTQFGKPVTLSCSQTLNHNVMYWYQQKSSQAPKLLFHYYDKDFNNEADTPDNFQSRRPNTSFCFLDIRSPGLGDTAMYLCATSREQGNTEAFFGQGTRLTVV.

The chain has TRBV19 and TRBJ2-5; D ambiguous. V was clipped by 4 bases and J by 0 bases, with 9 bases between them. The CDR3 has 14 amino acids. Germline values: CDR1 LNHDA, CDR2 SQIVND (reference sequence). CDR3 nucleotide sequence: TGTGCCAGTAGTAAGTTGGCGGACCAAGAGACCCAGTACTTC. It is translated as CASSKLADQETQYF.

This clone was observed a handful of times. This chain uses TRBV28 with TRBJ2-1; 9 nucleotides align to TRBD2. This CDR3 spans 15 amino acids. Germline CDR1 MDHEN, CDR2 SYDVKM. V gave up 6 bases and J gave up 3 bases; unmatched junction bases: 6. In DNA, the CDR3 is TGTGCCAGCAGGGCTAGCGGGACCTACTACAATGAGCAGTTCTTC. Residues: CASRASGTYYNEQFF.

This clone occurred a few times. This chain links TRBV15 with TRBJ1-2; maybe TRBD1 (5 bases). Germline lookup yields CDR1 LNHNV and CDR2 YYDKDF (reference sequence). The CDR3 length is 15 residues. V was clipped by 0 bases and J by 4 bases, with 12 bases between them. CDR3 DNA sequence: TGTGCCACCAGCAGAGAATTCAGGGTGGGCTATGGCTACACCTTC. Its translation: CATSREFRVGYGYTF. The full variable domain, rest sourced from reference TRBV15 and TRBJ1-2, is DAMVIQNPRYQVTQFGKPVTLSCSQTLNHNVMYWYQQKSSQAPKLLFHYYDKDFNNEADTPDNFQSRRPNTSFCFLDIRSPGLGDTAMYLCATSREFRVGYGYTFGSGTRLTVV.

This chain uses TRBV2 with TRBJ2-4; 9 positions match TRBD2. This CDR3 is 15 amino acids long. V shed 4 bases and J 11 bases; nucleotides not matched to a gene: 12. Germline V gene sequence: CDR1 SNHLY, CDR2 FYNNEI. CDR3 loop: CASSAGGRAVSLQYF. The CDR3, as DNA: TGTGCCAGCAGTGCTGGCGGGAGGGCCGTCAGTCTTCAGTACTTC.

This clone was recorded only once. The CDR3 region is CASSVETDLPYYEQYF. The CDR3 nucleotides are TGTGCCAGCAGCGTAGAGACAGACCTTCCCTACTACGAGCAGTACTTC. The chain uses TRBV9 and TRBJ2-7, with D maybe TRBD1 (5 bases). V lost 0 bases and J 3 bases, leaving 16 bases between the germline ends. This CDR3 is 16 amino acids long. From germline, CDR1 is SGDLS and CDR2 YYNGEE.

The sample holds a few counts of this clone. The chain combines TRBV19 with TRBJ2-5, with D possibly being TRBD2 (6 bases). Trimming removed 4 bases from V and 1 base from J, with 13 bases in between. CDR1 LNHDA and CDR2 SQIVND come from the germline V gene (reference sequence). The CDR3 consists of 15 residues. The CDR3 spells CASSTPGTPQETQYF. For the CDR3, the DNA is TGTGCCAGTAGTACTCCCGGGACTCCCCAAGAGACCCAGTACTTC.